This T cell receptor beta chain was found in a study of cytomegalovirus exposure and HLA in healthy donors. PCR involved 60 Vbeta and 13 Jbeta primers. Measured with immunoSEQ multiplex PCR; TCRdb has only the in-frame clones, and not every one. This sample has hundreds of thousands of clones, with 82% found just once. V lost 3 bases, J lost 4 bases, and 9 bases stayed unmatched. The CDR3 covers 18 residues. Germline V gene lookup returns CDR1 MGHRA and CDR2 YSYEKL. The sequence came from a man between 40 and 49 years old in good health and CMV-seropositive. This chain uses TRBV4-1 with TRBJ2-1; 13 bases match TRBD2. The sequenced material came from PBMCs. The CDR3 is CASSHTPGLAGRYNEQFF. The CDR3 DNA sequence: TGCGCCAGCAGCCATACACCGGGACTAGCGGGGAGGTACAATGAGCAGTTCTTC.